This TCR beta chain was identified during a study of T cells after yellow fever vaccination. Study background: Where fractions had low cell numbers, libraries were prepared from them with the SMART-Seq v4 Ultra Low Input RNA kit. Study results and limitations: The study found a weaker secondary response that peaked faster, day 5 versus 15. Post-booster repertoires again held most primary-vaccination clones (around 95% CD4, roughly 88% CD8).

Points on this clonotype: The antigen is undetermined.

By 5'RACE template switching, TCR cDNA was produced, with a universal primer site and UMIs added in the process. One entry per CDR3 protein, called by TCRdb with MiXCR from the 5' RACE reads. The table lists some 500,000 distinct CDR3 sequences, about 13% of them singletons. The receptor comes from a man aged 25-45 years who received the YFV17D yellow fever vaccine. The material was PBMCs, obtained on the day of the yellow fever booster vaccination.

CDR3 region: CASSLRTPREPGYTF. DNA of the CDR3: TGTGCCAGCAGCTTAAGGACACCAAGGGAACCCGGCTACACCTTC. The chain employs TRBV7-8 and TRBJ1-2, with D possibly being TRBD1 (5 bases). CDR1 is SGHVS and CDR2 is FQNEAQ in the germline V gene. Deletions cut 2 bases from V and 8 bases from J, with 18 bases between. This CDR3 contains 15 residues.